This T cell receptor beta chain came from a study of T cell changes during pregnancy in multiple sclerosis. The CDR3 runs to 16 residues. The ends lost 3 bases at V and 3 bases at J; junction bases unmatched: 6. Germline V lookup: CDR1 LNHDA, CDR2 SQIVND (reference sequence). Data came from immunoSEQ multiplex PCR; TCRdb stores just in-frame clones and leaves some out. The table has approximately 130,000 clones, 90% to 98% seen once. This clone has just one count. This rearrangement joins TRBV19 to TRBJ2-1, with TRBD2 matching over 9 bases. Sample: peripheral blood, taken after pregnancy. This TCR came from a female donor with multiple sclerosis, enrolled in a pregnancy study. The chain's CDR3 is CASSILHSGSYNEQFF. The CDR3, as DNA: TGTGCCAGTAGTATCCTCCATAGCGGGAGCTACAATGAGCAGTTCTTC.